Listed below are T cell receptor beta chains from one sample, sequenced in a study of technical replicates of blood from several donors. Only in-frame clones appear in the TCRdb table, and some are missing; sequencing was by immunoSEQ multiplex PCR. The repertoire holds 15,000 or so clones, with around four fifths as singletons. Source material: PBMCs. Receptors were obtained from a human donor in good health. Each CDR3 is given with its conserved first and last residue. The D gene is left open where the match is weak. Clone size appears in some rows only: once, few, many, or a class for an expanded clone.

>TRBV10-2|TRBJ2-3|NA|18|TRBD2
CASSESVGLAGSTDTQYF
TGCGCCAGCAGTGAGTCGGTGGGACTAGCGGGCTCCACAGATACGCAGTATTTT
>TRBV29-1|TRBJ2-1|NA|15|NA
CSVGPLQGTYNEQFF
TGCAGCGTTGGCCCCCTCCAGGGTACCTACAATGAGCAGTTCTTC
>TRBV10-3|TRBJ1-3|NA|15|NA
CAISDEVMAGNTIYF
TGTGCCATCAGTGACGAGGTAATGGCTGGAAACACCATATATTTT
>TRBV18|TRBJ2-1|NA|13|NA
CASSPRGYNEQFF
TGTGCCAGCTCACCAAGAGGGTACAATGAGCAGTTCTTC
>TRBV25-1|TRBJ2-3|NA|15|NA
CATGRGDLSADTQYF
TGTGCCACCGGTCGAGGGGACTTGAGTGCAGATACGCAGTATTTT
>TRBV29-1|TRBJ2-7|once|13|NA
CSVEGVAKDEQYF
TGCAGCGTTGAAGGGGTAGCGAAGGACGAGCAGTACTTC
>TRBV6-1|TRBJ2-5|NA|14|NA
CASITGTPVETQYF
TGTGCCAGCATCACCGGGACTCCCGTCGAGACCCAGTACTTC
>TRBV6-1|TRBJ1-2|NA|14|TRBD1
CASSTGQENYGYTF
TGTGCCAGCAGTACGGGACAGGAAAACTATGGCTACACCTTC
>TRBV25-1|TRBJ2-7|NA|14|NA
CASSHQDRYYEQYF
TGTGCCAGCAGTCACCAGGACAGATACTACGAGCAGTACTTC
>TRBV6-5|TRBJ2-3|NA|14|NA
CASSYSRGRDTQYF
TGTGCCAGCAGTTACTCGAGGGGGAGAGATACGCAGTATTTT
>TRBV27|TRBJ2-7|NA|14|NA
CASRSFGSRYEQYF
TGTGCCAGCAGGTCTTTCGGGAGTCGCTACGAGCAGTACTTC
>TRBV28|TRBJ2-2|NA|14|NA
CASSAYRDTGELFF
TGTGCCAGCAGTGCGTACAGGGATACTGGGGAGCTGTTTTTT
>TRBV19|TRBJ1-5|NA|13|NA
CASSFRGHQPQHF
TGTGCCAGTAGCTTCAGGGGTCATCAGCCCCAGCATTTT
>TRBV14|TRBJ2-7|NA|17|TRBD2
CASSQFQGSGSSYEQYF
TGTGCCAGCAGCCAATTCCAGGGTAGCGGGAGTTCCTACGAGCAGTACTTC
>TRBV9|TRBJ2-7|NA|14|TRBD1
CASSPGTGTYEQYF
TGTGCCAGCAGCCCAGGGACAGGGACATACGAGCAGTACTTC